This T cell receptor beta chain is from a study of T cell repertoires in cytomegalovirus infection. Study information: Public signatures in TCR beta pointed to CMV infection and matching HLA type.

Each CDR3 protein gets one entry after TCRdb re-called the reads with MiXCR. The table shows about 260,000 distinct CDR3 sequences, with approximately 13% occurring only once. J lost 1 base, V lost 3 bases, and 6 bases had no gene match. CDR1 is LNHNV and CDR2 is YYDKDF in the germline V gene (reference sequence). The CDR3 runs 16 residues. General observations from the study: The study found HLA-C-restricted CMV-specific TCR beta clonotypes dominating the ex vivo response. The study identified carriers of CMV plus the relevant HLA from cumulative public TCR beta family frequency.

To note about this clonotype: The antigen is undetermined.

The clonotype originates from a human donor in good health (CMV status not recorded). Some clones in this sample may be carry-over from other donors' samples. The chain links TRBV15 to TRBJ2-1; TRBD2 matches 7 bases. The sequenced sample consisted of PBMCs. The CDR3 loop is CATSRASGSSYNEQFF. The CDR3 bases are TGTGCCACCAGCAGGGCTAGCGGATCTTCCTACAATGAGCAGTTCTTC.